Listed below are T cell receptor beta chains from one sample, sequenced in a study of T cell responses to AZD1222 COVID-19 vaccine. Some clones are missing from TCRdb's copy, which holds only in-frame ones; the method was immunoSEQ multiplex PCR. This sample has 85,000 or so clones, with approximately 90% found just once. The material was peripheral blood, obtained 28 days after the second AZD1222 dose. These receptor sequences come from an adult who received the AZD1222 COVID-19 vaccine. Both conserved end residues are part of each CDR3. The D gene is left open where the match is weak. Size is omitted from some rows. Given values are once, few, many or a class for expanded clones.

TGTGCCAGCAGCTTAGACCAGGGTGGATGGGTCTATGGCTACACCTTC | CASSLDQGGWVYGYTF | TRBJ1-2 | NA | NA | TRBV13
TGTGCCAGTCCTCGACAGACGAACACTGAAGCTTTCTTT | CASPRQTNTEAFF | TRBJ1-1 | NA | NA | TRBV7-2
TGCAGCGTTGACAGGTCCACGGCTAGGGGCTACACCTTC | CSVDRSTARGYTF | TRBJ1-2 | NA | NA | TRBV29-1
TGCGCCAGCAGCTTGGTGTCCCTTATGAACACTGAAGCTTTCTTT | CASSLVSLMNTEAFF | TRBJ1-1 | NA | NA | TRBV5-1
TGCGCCAGCAGCTTCTCTAGCGGGGGCCCCCATGAGCAGTTCTTC | CASSFSSGGPHEQFF | TRBJ2-1 | TRBD2 | NA | TRBV5-1
TGTGCCAGCAGCTTAGAAGTAGGAACTAATGAAAAACTGTTTTTT | CASSLEVGTNEKLFF | TRBJ1-4 | NA | NA | TRBV7-9
TGTGCCACCAGTGATTCCCGGGGGGCGGGGAACATTCAGTACTTC | CATSDSRGAGNIQYF | TRBJ2-4 | NA | NA | TRBV24-1
TGCAGCGTTGAAGAGGGCCCAGGAAGACACTACGAGCAGTACTTC | CSVEEGPGRHYEQYF | TRBJ2-7 | NA | NA | TRBV29-1
TGTGCCAGCAGTTACAGGGGATCCCAGGGGACTGAAGCTTTCTTT | CASSYRGSQGTEAFF | TRBJ1-1 | NA | NA | TRBV6-5
TGTGCCAGCAGCGTAGGTTCCGGGAAGAATCAGCCCCAGCATTTT | CASSVGSGKNQPQHF | TRBJ1-5 | NA | NA | TRBV9
TGTGCCGCCACGAGGGGTAGAACTGAAGCTTTCTTT | CAATRGRTEAFF | TRBJ1-1 | NA | NA | TRBV2
TGTGCCAGCAGTGAACGGGGGATGGTACAGCTAACCGGGGAGCTGTTTTTT | CASSERGMVQLTGELFF | TRBJ2-2 | NA | NA | TRBV25-1
TGTGCCAGCTCACTTCGGACGGACAATCAGCCCCAGCATTTT | CASSLRTDNQPQHF | TRBJ1-5 | NA | NA | TRBV18
TGTGCCAGCAGCGTAGAGGGTCGGGACTCCCCATACGAGCAGTACTTC | CASSVEGRDSPYEQYF | TRBJ2-7 | NA | NA | TRBV9
TGTGCTAGCAGCTCCCAGGTGAACACTGAAGCTTTCTTT | CASSSQVNTEAFF | TRBJ1-1 | NA | NA | TRBV7-7
TGTGCCAGCACCTCTCAAGTAGGGTTCACTGAAGCTTTCTTT | CASTSQVGFTEAFF | TRBJ1-1 | NA | NA | TRBV13
TGTGCCAGCAGCGACAGGGCCTACGAGCAGTACTTC | CASSDRAYEQYF | TRBJ2-7 | TRBD1 | NA | TRBV5-4
TGTGCCTGGAGAGTTACTAGCGGGAGGGCCCTCGCAGATACGCAGTATTTT | CAWRVTSGRALADTQYF | TRBJ2-3 | TRBD2 | NA | TRBV30
TGTGCCAGCTCACCCGGCAGCTCGAACACTGAAGCTTTCTTT | CASSPGSSNTEAFF | TRBJ1-1 | NA | NA | TRBV18
TGTGCCAGCAGTTACTTGGGCCCTGGCACAGATACGCAGTATTTT | CASSYLGPGTDTQYF | TRBJ2-3 | NA | NA | TRBV6-5
TGTGCCAGCTCACCACAATGGGAAACCGGGGAGCTGTTTTTT | CASSPQWETGELFF | TRBJ2-2 | NA | NA | TRBV18
TGTGCCAGCAGTTTAACCCTGGGACAGTCCAATGGAAACACCATATATTTT | CASSLTLGQSNGNTIYF | TRBJ1-3 | TRBD1 | NA | TRBV28
TGCGCCAGCAGCTCCCTGGCGGGCAGCTCCTACGAGCAGTACTTC | CASSSLAGSSYEQYF | TRBJ2-7 | NA | NA | TRBV5-1
TGTGCCAGCAGCCACGACAGGGGTCGTGGTGTGAACACTGAAGCTTTCTTT | CASSHDRGRGVNTEAFF | TRBJ1-1 | TRBD1 | few | TRBV7-9
TGTGCCAGTACTACAGGGGATCTCCTTGGCTATGGCTACACCTTC | CASTTGDLLGYGYTF | TRBJ1-2 | TRBD1 | few | TRBV19
TGTGCCTGGCCTCATGGGGGACAGGGAGGAAACACCATATATTTT | CAWPHGGQGGNTIYF | TRBJ1-3 | TRBD1 | once | TRBV30
TGTGCCAGCAGTGACGGGGTACCTATGGGCAATCAGCCCCAGCATTTT | CASSDGVPMGNQPQHF | TRBJ1-5 | NA | NA | TRBV2
TGTGCCATCGGTCGGGGCGTTAACTATGGCTACACCTTC | CAIGRGVNYGYTF | TRBJ1-2 | NA | NA | TRBV2
TGTGCCAGCATTCGCGGGAGTCGGGAGCTGTTTTTT | CASIRGSRELFF | TRBJ2-2 | TRBD2 | NA | TRBV28
TGTGCCACCAGCAGAGGGCCGATCTACGAGCAGTACTTC | CATSRGPIYEQYF | TRBJ2-7 | NA | NA | TRBV15
TGTGCCAGCAGGTTGTCCGGAGGGGGAGGCTACACCTTC | CASRLSGGGGYTF | TRBJ1-2 | NA | NA | TRBV12-3/TRBV12-4
TGCGCCAGCAGCCCGCCCGATACGGCCCCGTCCAACGTCCTGACTTTC | CASSPPDTAPSNVLTF | TRBJ2-6 | NA | few | TRBV5-1
TGTGCCATCAGTGAGCCGGGACTGCTTAGAGACTACGAGCAGTACTTC | CAISEPGLLRDYEQYF | TRBJ2-7 | NA | NA | TRBV10-3
TGTGCCAGCAGCTCTAGCGGGAGGAGCTCCTACGAGCAGTACTTC | CASSSSGRSSYEQYF | TRBJ2-7 | TRBD2 | NA | TRBV11-2
TGTGCCAGCAGCGTAGGGACAGGGGGTCGAAATTCACCCCTCCACTTT | CASSVGTGGRNSPLHF | TRBJ1-6 | TRBD1 | NA | TRBV9
TGTGCCACCAGTGGAATAGACCGGCTCGGTGGCTACACCTTC | CATSGIDRLGGYTF | TRBJ1-2 | NA | NA | TRBV24-1
TGTGGCAGTAGGGGAAACTATGGCTACACCTTC | CGSRGNYGYTF | TRBJ1-2 | NA | NA | TRBV6-5
TGTGCCACCAGTGTGGCGGGGGGCCACTACGAGCAGTACTTC | CATSVAGGHYEQYF | TRBJ2-7 | TRBD2 | NA | TRBV7-2
TGTGCCAGCAGTTTAGGGATGGCCGGGGAGCTGTTTTTT | CASSLGMAGELFF | TRBJ2-2 | NA | NA | TRBV12-3/TRBV12-4
TGTGCCAGTAAGGGCCTGGGATACAATCAGCCCCAGCATTTT | CASKGLGYNQPQHF | TRBJ1-5 | NA | NA | TRBV19
TGTGCCAGCAGCCCGGCGACAGCTAACTCTGGAAACACCATATATTTT | CASSPATANSGNTIYF | TRBJ1-3 | NA | NA | TRBV4-2
TGTGCCAGCAGGCTAGCGGGAACGGGGGTGAATGAGCAGTTCTTC | CASRLAGTGVNEQFF | TRBJ2-1 | TRBD2 | NA | TRBV6-5
TGTGCCAGCTCACCAATGGATGACATTTATGGCTACACCTTC | CASSPMDDIYGYTF | TRBJ1-2 | NA | NA | TRBV18
TGCGCCAGCAGCTTGGGTTATGGTGAGGCTGAAGCTTTCTTT | CASSLGYGEAEAFF | TRBJ1-1 | NA | NA | TRBV5-1
TGTGCCAGCACCCCAGAGGGACAGAGGAACACTGAAGCTTTCTTT | CASTPEGQRNTEAFF | TRBJ1-1 | TRBD1 | NA | TRBV6-5
TGTGCCAGCCGCTTAGGGGTGAACTATGGCTACACCTTC | CASRLGVNYGYTF | TRBJ1-2 | NA | NA | TRBV6-4
TGTGCCAGCAGCTTAGAGGTGACTAGAAGCCACGAGCAGTACTTC | CASSLEVTRSHEQYF | TRBJ2-7 | NA | NA | TRBV7-6
TGTGCCAGTAGTCCTACTAGCGGGGGGGGCCAAGAGACCCAGTACTTC | CASSPTSGGGQETQYF | TRBJ2-5 | TRBD2 | NA | TRBV19